The text below deals with one TCR beta chain. Its target is unknown. This sample was taken from a study of CD8 T cells in Susac syndrome. Findings and limits, study-wide: Acknowledgment was made by the study that its TCR sequencing and HLA analysis involved a relatively small number of individuals.

cDNA came from about 0.5 to 1 ug RNA primed by random hexamers. Amplification of TCR beta CDR3 spanned 54 Vbeta and 13 Jbeta via immunoSEQ multiplex PCR. Using its own MiXCR run on the immunoSEQ multiplex PCR reads, TCRdb lists one record per CDR3 protein. Here the sample spans around 280,000 distinct CDR3 sequences, about 88% being singletons. Sequencing of TCR beta was performed on blood CD8+ T cells and on blood CD4+ T cells. Those who served as multiple sclerosis controls were treatment-naive patients with stable or active relapsing-remitting disease. The CDR3 length is 15 residues. The V end lost 1 base, the J end lost 2 bases, and 15 bases lay between the germline ends. CDR1 and CDR2 from the germline V gene are DFQATT and SNEGSKA (reference sequence).

What was sequenced was CD8+ T cells from PBMCs. The chain employs TRBV20-1 and TRBJ2-7; no definite D call. The clonotype was recovered from a human donor with multiple sclerosis. The CDR3 protein is CSARVGSFGPYEQYF. CDR3 nucleotides: TGCAGTGCTAGAGTCGGTAGTTTTGGACCCTACGAGCAGTACTTC.